This T cell receptor (beta chain) was found in a study of breast tumors, draining lymph nodes, adjacent tissues. This clonotype was seen a handful of times. Each CDR3 protein is one row after TCRdb ran MiXCR on the multiplex PCR reads. This repertoire shows over 10,000 distinct CDR3 sequences, 55% to 75% found once; its top ten account for around 44%. Germline V lookup: CDR1 LNHDA, CDR2 SQIVND (reference sequence). The CDR3 sequence is 17 residues long. V was clipped by 2 bases and J by 0 bases; unmatched bases: 5. This TCR came from a female donor with breast cancer. Some clones in this sample may be carry-over from other donors' samples. The chain couples TRBV19 to TRBJ2-1; 9 nucleotides align to TRBD2. What was sequenced was tumor-adjacent breast tissue. This chain's CDR3 is CASSINLAGSSYNEQFF. Written as DNA, the CDR3 is TGTGCCAGTAGTATAAATCTAGCGGGGAGCTCCTACAATGAGCAGTTCTTC.